This T cell receptor (beta chain) was identified during a study of T cell repertoires in cytomegalovirus infection. Per the germline V gene, CDR1 is MNHEY and CDR2 is SVGEGT. CDR3 size: 16 residues. With 0 bases removed from V and 2 bases from J, the gap between germline ends came to 8 bases. TCRdb recomputed calls from the reads with MiXCR, one row per CDR3 protein. The sample carries about half a million distinct CDR3 sequences, roughly a third recorded once. Worth noting for this clonotype: The antigen is undetermined.

Study results and caveats: The study identified carriers of CMV plus the relevant HLA from cumulative public TCR beta family frequency. HLA-C-restricted CMV clonotypes gave the most frequent clonotype in two of eight donors.

This sequence originates from a human donor in good health (CMV status not recorded). Some clones in this sample may be carry-over from other donors' samples. The chain couples TRBV6-2 or TRBV6-3 to TRBJ2-6; possible D gene TRBD1, 6 bases. The sequences come from cultured PBMCs, collected from culture after CMV antigen stimulation. The CDR3 loop is CASSYSTGTGANVLTF. CDR3 nucleotides: TGTGCCAGCAGTTACTCTACAGGGACTGGGGCCAACGTCCTGACTTTC.